The entry that follows covers one T cell receptor (beta chain) sequence. Germline V CDR1 and CDR2: SGHTA, FQGTGA. CDR3 length: 15 residues. The V gene lost 4 bases and the J gene lost 5 bases, with 14 bases spanning the gap. Method: immunoSEQ multiplex PCR; TCRdb's copy keeps in-frame clones and lacks some. The repertoire holds around 89,000 clones, with under 90% as singletons. Sample time point: baseline, week 1 (first vaccination visit). Documented treatment: pre-vaccination baseline after standard-of-care therapy. This record comes from a study of a mutant IDH1 vaccine in newly diagnosed glioma. Here the sequenced sample was PBMCs, taken from a glioma patient treated with radiotherapy, temozolomide or both. The TCR originated in a woman in her fifties or sixties with glioma. The chain couples TRBV7-3 to TRBJ2-2; D perhaps matches TRBD2 (6 bases). DNA of the CDR3: TGTGCCAGCAGCTCTACCGGGACTTCTACCGGGGAGCTGTTTTTT. Its translation is CASSSTGTSTGELFF.